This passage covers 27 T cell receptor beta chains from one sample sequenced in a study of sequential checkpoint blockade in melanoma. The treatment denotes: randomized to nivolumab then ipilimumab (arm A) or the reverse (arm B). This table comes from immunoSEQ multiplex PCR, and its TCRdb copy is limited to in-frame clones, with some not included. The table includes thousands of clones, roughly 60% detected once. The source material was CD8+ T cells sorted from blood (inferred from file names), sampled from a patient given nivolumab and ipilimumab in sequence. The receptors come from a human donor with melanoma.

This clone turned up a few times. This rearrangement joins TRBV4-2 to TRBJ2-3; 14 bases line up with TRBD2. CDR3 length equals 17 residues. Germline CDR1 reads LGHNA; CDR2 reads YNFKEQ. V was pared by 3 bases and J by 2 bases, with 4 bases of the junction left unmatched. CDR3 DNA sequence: TGTGCCAGCAGCCAGGGACTAGCGGGGGCATTCACAGATACGCAGTATTTT. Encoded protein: CASSQGLAGAFTDTQYF.

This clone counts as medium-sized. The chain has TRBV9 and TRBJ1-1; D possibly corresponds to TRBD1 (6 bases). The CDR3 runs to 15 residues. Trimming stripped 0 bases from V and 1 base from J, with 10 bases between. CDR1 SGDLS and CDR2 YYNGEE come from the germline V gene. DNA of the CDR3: TGTGCCAGCAGCGTAGGGGGGGGCCCGAACACTGAAGCTTTCTTT. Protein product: CASSVGGGPNTEAFF.

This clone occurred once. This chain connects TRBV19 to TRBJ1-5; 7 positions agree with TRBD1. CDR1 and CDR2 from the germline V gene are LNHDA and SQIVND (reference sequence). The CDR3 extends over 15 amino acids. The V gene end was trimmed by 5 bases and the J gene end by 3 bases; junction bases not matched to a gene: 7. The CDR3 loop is CASSPPTGTNQPQHF. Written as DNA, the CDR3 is TGTGCCAGTAGTCCGCCGACAGGGACCAATCAGCCCCAGCATTTT.

The CDR3 sequence is CASSSDSLNTEAFF. The CDR3 DNA is TGTGCCAGCAGCTCCGACAGCCTGAACACTGAAGCTTTCTTT. V usage is TRBV7-3 and J usage is TRBJ1-1, with a possible D match to TRBD1 (5 bases). The germline CDR1 and CDR2 sequences are SGHTA and FQGTGA. The CDR3 extends over 14 amino acids. V gave up 4 bases and J gave up 0 bases, with 9 bases separating them.

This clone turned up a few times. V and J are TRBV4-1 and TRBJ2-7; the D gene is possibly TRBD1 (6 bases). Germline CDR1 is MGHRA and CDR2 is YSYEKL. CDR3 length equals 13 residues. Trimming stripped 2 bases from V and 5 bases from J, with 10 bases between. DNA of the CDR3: TGCGCCAGCAGCCAACAGGGGAAGGACGAGCAGTACTTC. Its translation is CASSQQGKDEQYF.

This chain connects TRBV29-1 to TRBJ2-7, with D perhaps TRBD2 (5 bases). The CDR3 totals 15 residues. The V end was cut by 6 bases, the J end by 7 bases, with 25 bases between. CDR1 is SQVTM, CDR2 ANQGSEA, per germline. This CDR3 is CSVLISGSPFGEQYF. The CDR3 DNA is TGCAGCGTCCTGATCAGCGGAAGCCCCTTTGGAGAGCAGTACTTC.

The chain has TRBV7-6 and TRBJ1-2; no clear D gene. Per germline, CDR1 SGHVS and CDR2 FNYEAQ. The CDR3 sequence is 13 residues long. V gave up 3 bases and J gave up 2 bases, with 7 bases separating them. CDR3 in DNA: TGTGCCAGCAGCTTTTCTAAGAACTATGGCTACACCTTC. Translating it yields CASSFSKNYGYTF.

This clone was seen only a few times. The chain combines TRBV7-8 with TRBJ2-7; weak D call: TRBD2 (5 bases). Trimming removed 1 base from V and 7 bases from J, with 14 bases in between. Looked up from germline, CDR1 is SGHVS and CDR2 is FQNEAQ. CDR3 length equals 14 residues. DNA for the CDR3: TGTGCCAGCAGCTTAGAGACGGGGTCGGGGGAGCAGTACTTC. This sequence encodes CASSLETGSGEQYF.

The CDR3 reads CASSVGSGFLVGEAFF. The CDR3 DNA follows: TGTGCCAGCAGCGTAGGATCGGGGTTCCTGGTGGGTGAAGCTTTCTTT. The chain uses TRBV9 and TRBJ1-1, with D hard to call. Between the trimmed V and J ends, which lost 0 bases and 7 bases, there was a span of 19 bases. CDR3 size: 16 residues. Germline CDR1 is SGDLS and CDR2 is YYNGEE. Full variable domain (outside the CDR3, taken from reference TRBV9 and TRBJ1-1): DSGVTQTPKHLITATGQRVTLRCSPRSGDLSVYWYQQSLDQGLQFLIQYYNGEERAKGNILERFSAQQFPDLHSELNLSSLELGDSALYFCASSVGSGFLVGEAFFGQGTRLTVV.

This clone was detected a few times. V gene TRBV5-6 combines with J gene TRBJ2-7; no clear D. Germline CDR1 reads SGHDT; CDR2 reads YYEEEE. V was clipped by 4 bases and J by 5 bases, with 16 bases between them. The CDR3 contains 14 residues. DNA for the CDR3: TGTGCCAGCAGCCCCTTCCTAGGAGCCCACGAGCAGTACTTC. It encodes CASSPFLGAHEQYF.

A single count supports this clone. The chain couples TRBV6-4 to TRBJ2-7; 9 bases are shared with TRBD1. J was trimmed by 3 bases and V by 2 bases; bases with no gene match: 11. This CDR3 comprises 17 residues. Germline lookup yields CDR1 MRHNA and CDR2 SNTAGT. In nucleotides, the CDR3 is TGTGCCAGCAGTGACAAAGACGCCGGGACAGGGTTCTACGAGCAGTACTTC. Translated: CASSDKDAGTGFYEQYF.

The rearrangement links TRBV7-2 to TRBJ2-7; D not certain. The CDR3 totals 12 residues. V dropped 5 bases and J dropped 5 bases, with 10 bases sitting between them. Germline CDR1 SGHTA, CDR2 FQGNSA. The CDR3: CASSPVADEQYF. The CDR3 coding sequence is TGTGCCAGCAGCCCTGTCGCAGACGAGCAGTACTTC.

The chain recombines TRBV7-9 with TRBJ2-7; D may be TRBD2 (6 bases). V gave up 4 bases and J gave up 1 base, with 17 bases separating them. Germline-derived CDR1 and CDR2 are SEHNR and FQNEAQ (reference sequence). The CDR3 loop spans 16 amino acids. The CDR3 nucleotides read TGTGCCAGCAGCTCCATCGGGACTGGAGCTTCCTACGAGCAGTACTTC. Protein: CASSSIGTGASYEQYF.

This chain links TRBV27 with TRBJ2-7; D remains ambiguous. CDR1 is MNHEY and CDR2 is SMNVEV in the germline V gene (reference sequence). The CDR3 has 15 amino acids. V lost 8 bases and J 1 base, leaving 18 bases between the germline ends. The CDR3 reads CASAPEVRLSYEQYF. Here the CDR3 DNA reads TGTGCCAGCGCTCCCGAGGTTCGATTGTCCTACGAGCAGTACTTC.

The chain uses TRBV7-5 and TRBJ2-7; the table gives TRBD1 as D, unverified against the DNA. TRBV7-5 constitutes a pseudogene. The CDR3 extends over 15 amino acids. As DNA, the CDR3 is TGTGCCAGAAGCTTAAGAGGACAGGGGGAGTACGAGCAGTACTTC. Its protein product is CARSLRGQGEYEQYF.

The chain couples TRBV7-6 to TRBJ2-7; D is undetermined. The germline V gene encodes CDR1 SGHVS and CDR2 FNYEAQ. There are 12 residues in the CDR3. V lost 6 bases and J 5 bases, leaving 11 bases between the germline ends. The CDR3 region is CASSPIGNEQYF. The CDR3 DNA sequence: TGTGCCAGCAGTCCAATTGGCAACGAGCAGTACTTC.

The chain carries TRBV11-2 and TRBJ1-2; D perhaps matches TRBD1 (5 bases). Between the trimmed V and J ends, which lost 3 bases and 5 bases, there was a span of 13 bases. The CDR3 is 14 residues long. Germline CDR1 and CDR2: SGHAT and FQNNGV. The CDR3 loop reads CASSFGQTEYGYTF. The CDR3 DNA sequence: TGTGCCAGCAGCTTCGGACAAACAGAGTATGGCTACACCTTC. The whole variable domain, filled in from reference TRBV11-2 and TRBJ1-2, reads EAGVAQSPRYKIIEKRQSVAFWCNPISGHATLYWYQQILGQGPKLLIQFQNNGVVDDSQLPKDRFSAERLKGVDSTLKIQPAKLEDSAVYLCASSFGQTEYGYTFGSGTRLTVV.

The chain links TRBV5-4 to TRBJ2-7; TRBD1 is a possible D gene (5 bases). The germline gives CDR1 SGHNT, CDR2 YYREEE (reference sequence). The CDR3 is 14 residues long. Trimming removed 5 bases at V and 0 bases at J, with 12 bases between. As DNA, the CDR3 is TGTGCCAGCAGTTCTGACAGTAGCTCCTACGAGCAGTACTTC. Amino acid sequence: CASSSDSSSYEQYF. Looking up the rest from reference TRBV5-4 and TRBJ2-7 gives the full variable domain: ETGVTQSPTHLIKTRGQQVTLRCSSQSGHNTVSWYQQALGQGPQFIFQYYREEENGRGNFPPRFSGLQFPNYSSELNVNALELDDSALYLCASSSDSSSYEQYFGPGTRLTVT.

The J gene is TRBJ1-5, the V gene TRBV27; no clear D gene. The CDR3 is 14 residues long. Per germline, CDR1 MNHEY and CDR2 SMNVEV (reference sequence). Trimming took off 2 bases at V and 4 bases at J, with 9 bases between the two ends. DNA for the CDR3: TGTGCCAGCAGTTTAAGTGGCGGGAATCAGCCCCAGCATTTT. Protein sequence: CASSLSGGNQPQHF.

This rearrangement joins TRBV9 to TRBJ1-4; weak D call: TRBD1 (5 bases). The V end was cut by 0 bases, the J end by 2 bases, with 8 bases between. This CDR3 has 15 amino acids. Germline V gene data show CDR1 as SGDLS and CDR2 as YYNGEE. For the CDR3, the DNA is TGTGCCAGCAGCGTAGCCGGGGGGACTAATGAAAAACTGTTTTTT. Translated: CASSVAGGTNEKLFF.

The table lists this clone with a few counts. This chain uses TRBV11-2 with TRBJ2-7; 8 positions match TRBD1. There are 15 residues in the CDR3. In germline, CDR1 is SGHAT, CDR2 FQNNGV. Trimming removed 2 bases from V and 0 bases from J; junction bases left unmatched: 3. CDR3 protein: CASSLRQGASYEQYF. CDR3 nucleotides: TGTGCCAGCAGCTTAAGGCAGGGGGCCTCCTACGAGCAGTACTTC.

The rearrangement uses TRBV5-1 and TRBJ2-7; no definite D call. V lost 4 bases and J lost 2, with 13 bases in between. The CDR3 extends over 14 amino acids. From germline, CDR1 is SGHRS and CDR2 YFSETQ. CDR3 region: CASSPEDPTYEQYF. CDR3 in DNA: TGCGCCAGCAGCCCCGAGGATCCCACCTACGAGCAGTACTTC.

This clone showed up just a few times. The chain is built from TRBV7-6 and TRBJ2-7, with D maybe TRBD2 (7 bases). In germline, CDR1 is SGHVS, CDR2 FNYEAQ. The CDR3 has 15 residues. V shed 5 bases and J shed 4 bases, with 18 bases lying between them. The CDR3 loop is CASSPEGGGKYEQYF. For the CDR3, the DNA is TGTGCCAGCAGCCCTGAGGGGGGGGGCAAATACGAGCAGTACTTC.

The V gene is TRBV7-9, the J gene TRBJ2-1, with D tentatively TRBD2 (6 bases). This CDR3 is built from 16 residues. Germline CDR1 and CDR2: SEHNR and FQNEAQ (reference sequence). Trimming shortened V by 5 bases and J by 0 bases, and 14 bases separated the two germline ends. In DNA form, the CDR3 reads TGTGCCAGCAGCCCGGTCGAGGAGGGCTCCTACAATGAGCAGTTCTTC. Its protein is CASSPVEEGSYNEQFF.

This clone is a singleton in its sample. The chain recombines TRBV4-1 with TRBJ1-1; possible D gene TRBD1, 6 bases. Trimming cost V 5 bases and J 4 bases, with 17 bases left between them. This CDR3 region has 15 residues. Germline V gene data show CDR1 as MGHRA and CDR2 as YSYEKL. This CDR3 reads CASSTRAGEGTEAFF. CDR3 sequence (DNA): TGCGCCAGCAGCACCCGGGCAGGGGAGGGCACTGAAGCTTTCTTT.

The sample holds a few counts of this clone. CDR3 loop: CASTLGGGGDFSYNEQFF. The CDR3 DNA reads TGTGCCAGCACGCTTGGGGGGGGCGGGGATTTCTCCTACAATGAGCAGTTCTTC. The chain combines TRBV21-1 with TRBJ2-1; no check of the table's D call, TRBD2, against the DNA was made. TRBV21-1 is a listed pseudogene. The CDR3 is 18 residues long.

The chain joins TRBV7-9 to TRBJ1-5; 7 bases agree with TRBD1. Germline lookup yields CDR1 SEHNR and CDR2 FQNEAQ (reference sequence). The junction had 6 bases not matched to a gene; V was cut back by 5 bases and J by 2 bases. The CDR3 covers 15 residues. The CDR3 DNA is TGTGCCAGCAGCCGTACAGGGGCGGGCAATCAGCCCCAGCATTTT. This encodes CASSRTGAGNQPQHF.